This T cell receptor (beta chain) was sequenced during a study of Graves' ophthalmopathy and Graves' hyperthyroidism (dated by TCRdb to the late 2010s). About the study as a whole: Peripheral blood samples were taken at the time of initial diagnosis, before any treatment was given. TCR beta repertoire signatures were used to distinguish Graves' ophthalmopathy from Graves' hyperthyroidism and to predict progression to ophthalmopathy. In total, some 130 blood samples were TCR-sequenced: approximately 42 ophthalmopathy, approximately 80 hyperthyroidism and around 17 hyperthyroidism-to-ophthalmopathy patients. To explore V-J signatures distinguishing ophthalmopathy from hyperthyroidism, a discovery set of 100 or so patients (more than 40 ophthalmopathy, 55 to 60 stable hyperthyroidism) was enrolled. The independent validation cohort included under 20 hyperthyroidism patients plus 17 patients who later progressed from hyperthyroidism to ophthalmopathy. In about six hyperthyroidism patients, the T-cell repertoire of thyroid tissue was compared with the T-cell repertoire of blood. Once sampling was done, hyperthyroidism patients were given methimazole at a starting dose of 30 mg daily, while ophthalmopathy patients were given high-dose intravenous methylprednisolone.

Patients with ophthalmopathy had moderately to severely active disease, with a Clinical Activity Score of 3 or more, a NOSPECS grade of 4 or more, and a disease duration of less than 3 months. Patients with other autoimmune diseases, uncontrolled infections, pregnancy or lactation were excluded from the study. Diagnosis relied on clinical symptoms, serum thyroxine, TRAb, thyroid ultrasound and orbital computed tomography. Using Ficoll-Paque density gradient centrifugation, PBMCs were isolated from about 9.4 ml of fresh peripheral blood. Trizol reagent was used to extract the total RNA, and its quality was then checked on an Agilent 2100 Bioanalyzer. For repertoire sequencing, TCR beta CDR3 regions were amplified from RNA transcripts. A first-round RT-PCR used HTBI primers with the Qiagen OneStep RT-PCR kit, followed by a second-round multiplex PCR, size selection and purification. Libraries were sequenced on an Illumina HiSeq2000 using paired-end 100 bp reads. Turning to the authors' computational methods: SOAPnuke was used to process the reads, throwing out any read that had adapters, had uncalled bases, had a mean Phred below 15, or lacked an exact constant-primer or identifier match. COPE v1.2.5 was used to merge high-quality paired reads. Each unique nucleotide sequence was defined as a clonotype, and clonotypes were aligned to IMGT TRB V, D and J references with MiTCR v1.1. Analysis was restricted to V-J combinations with a frequency above 0.0001, which covered 98% to 99.2% of repertoires. A TCR clonal expansion and chaos score per V-J combination was defined as the ratio of F50 clonal expansion to chaos observed in the TCRdist matrix. Welch's t-statistics and random forest were used to narrow the features down to 13 V-J combinations, which were then fed into a naive Bayes classifier. The similarity between thyroid and blood repertoires was quantified using the Morisita-Horn index. Using fastp at Q25 and MiXCR, TCRdb reprocessed the public reads and kept productive beta chains. Each entry is one CDR3 protein sequence, shown with its most common DNA and genes. The authors' filters were not applied to this entry. The sample contains 740,000 or so distinct CDR3 sequences, 40% of them found a single time. The ten largest clones add up to 40% to 45% of the sample.

The germline V gene gives CDR1 as SGDLS and CDR2 as YYNGEE. Germline trimming: 0 bases from V, 1 base from J; junction bases outside gene matches: 2. From cysteine to phenylalanine, the CDR3 is 15 amino acids long. Just the 45-base CDR3 DNA is kept, in frame starting at base 1. Broader findings and caveats from the paper: Most expanded thyroid clonotypes with frequency above 0.001 were also detected in blood, suggesting blood repertoires may reflect the thyroid immune response. In validation, the model predicted ophthalmopathy progression with about 71% sensitivity and roughly 72% specificity; some 13 predicted patients were CT-confirmed with GO in a median of about 7.1 months. The 13-signature model separated ophthalmopathy from stable hyperthyroidism with 85% to 90% sensitivity and around 84% specificity in cross-validation, and 80%/75% in the test set. No statistical method was used to set the sample size in advance, and the investigators knew which group each participant was assigned to.

Notes on this clonotype: Its antigen specificity is not known. No clone much larger than this one lies a single base away; base qualities are absent.

Specimen: peripheral blood. The V and J segments used are TRBV9 and TRBJ2-5; the central 8 bases match TRBD2. The source is an adult man with Graves' ophthalmopathy. The CDR3 protein sequence reads: CASSVGTSPQETQYF. In nucleotide form, the sequence is TGTGCCAGCAGCGTAGGGACTAGCCCCCAAGAGACCCAGTACTTC.